This T cell receptor beta chain was retrieved from a study of blood T cell repertoires in COVID-19. Background on the study: The United States, Italy and Spain supplied acute and convalescent COVID-19 samples.

Authors' methods: Nucleated cell counts were estimated from reference gene primer amplification. Assay: immunoSEQ multiplex PCR; the TCRdb copy retains only in-frame clones and omits some. That table gives V, J and clone size, and the DNA gave D and trimming. The table includes over 100,000 clones, about 87% detected once. The CDR3 totals 14 residues. Germline V gene data show CDR1 as MDHEN and CDR2 as SYDVKM. V shed 6 bases and J shed 2 bases, with 14 bases lying between them. This clone was observed a few times. The sequencing input was peripheral blood. This clonotype was obtained from a woman between 45 and 65 years old with acute or convalescent COVID-19. J is TRBJ2-7 and V is TRBV28; possible D gene TRBD1, 6 bases. The chain's CDR3 is CASRGVGGTYEQYF. CDR3 coding DNA: TGTGCCAGCAGGGGGGTAGGGGGTACCTACGAGCAGTACTTC.